Each of the 13 T cell receptor beta chains below was sequenced from the same sample in a study of T cell responses to AZD1222 COVID-19 vaccine. Data came from immunoSEQ multiplex PCR; TCRdb stores just in-frame clones and leaves some out. The sample lists 78,000 or so clones; more than 70% were seen once. The sample in question was peripheral blood, obtained on day 0 of AZD1222 vaccination. The receptors were gathered from an adult in good health.

The rearrangement links TRBV15 to TRBJ2-5, with D perhaps TRBD2 (5 bases). The V gene lost 4 bases and the J gene lost 4 bases, with 19 bases spanning the gap. This CDR3 contains 16 residues. Germline CDR1 is LNHNV and CDR2 is YYDKDF (reference sequence). CDR3 bases: TGTGCCACCAGCATAGTGACCAGCGGCGAGGGAGAGACCCAGTACTTC. It yields the protein CATSIVTSGEGETQYF.

This rearrangement joins TRBV4-3 to TRBJ1-1; tentative D call: TRBD1 (6 bases). This CDR3 is built from 16 residues. The ends were cut back, 0 bases at V and 1 base at J, with 12 bases in the middle. CDR1 is LGHNA, CDR2 YSLEER, per germline. CDR3 in amino acids: CASSQERGQGNTEAFF. The CDR3 DNA follows: TGCGCCAGCAGCCAAGAACGGGGGCAGGGGAACACTGAAGCTTTCTTT.

The chain combines TRBV28 with TRBJ2-1; 7 nucleotides agree with TRBD1. CDR1 MDHEN and CDR2 SYDVKM come from the germline V gene. Losses at the gene ends were 2 bases for V and 10 bases for J; bases not matched to a gene: 5. The CDR3 sequence is 13 residues long. The CDR3 nucleotides are TGTGCCAGCAGTTTACGACCGGGACAGGAGCAGTTCTTC. Encoded protein: CASSLRPGQEQFF.

The chain links TRBV28 to TRBJ2-3; 8 bases are shared with TRBD2. Per germline, CDR1 MDHEN and CDR2 SYDVKM. V gave up 4 bases and J gave up 2 bases; unmatched junction bases: 5. This CDR3 contains 15 residues. The CDR3 coding sequence is TGTGCCAGCAGTTCCCGCGGGGGGTTCACAGATACGCAGTATTTT. It codes for CASSSRGGFTDTQYF.

J is TRBJ1-6 and V is TRBV25-1; D is unclear. Per germline, CDR1 MGHDK and CDR2 SYGVNS. CDR3 length: 12 amino acids. V was pared by 0 bases and J by 10 bases, with 4 bases between. The CDR3 bases are TGTGCCAGCAGTGAATACGGGTCACCCCTCCACTTT. Translation gives CASSEYGSPLHF. Full variable domain (remainder filled in from reference TRBV25-1 and TRBJ1-6): EADIYQTPRYLVIGTGKKITLECSQTMGHDKMYWYQQDPGMELHLIHYSYGVNSTEKGDLSSESTVSRIRTEHFPLTLESARPSHTSQYLCASSEYGSPLHFGNGTRLTVT.

The chain joins TRBV6-1 to TRBJ2-7, with a possible D match to TRBD1 (6 bases). Trimming shortened V by 2 bases and J by 1 base, and 9 bases separated the two germline ends. The CDR3 loop spans 14 amino acids. The germline CDR1 and CDR2 sequences are MNHNS and SASEGT. Written as DNA, the CDR3 is TGTGCCAGCAGTGAACAGGGACAATCCTACGAGCAGTACTTC. Encoded protein: CASSEQGQSYEQYF.

This clone was picked up a small number of times. The chain carries TRBV30 and TRBJ2-2; no clear D gene. Germline CDR1 is GTSNPN and CDR2 is SVGIG (reference sequence). Trimming shortened V by 2 bases and J by 5 bases, and 12 bases separated the two germline ends. CDR3 length: 14 amino acids. In DNA form, the CDR3 reads TGTGCCTGGAGTAAGCTAGTCGGAACCGGGGAGCTGTTTTTT. Protein sequence: CAWSKLVGTGELFF.

The chain employs TRBV19 and TRBJ2-5; 7 nucleotides agree with TRBD1. V was clipped by 3 bases and J by 5 bases; unmatched bases: 6. There are 14 residues in the CDR3. CDR1 LNHDA and CDR2 SQIVND come from the germline V gene (reference sequence). The DNA of the CDR3 is TGTGCCAGTAGTATGGACAGGCGCAGGGAGACCCAGTACTTC. Its translation: CASSMDRRRETQYF.

The chain has TRBV5-8 and TRBJ2-3; 9 nucleotides line up with TRBD1. This CDR3 has 18 amino acids. Germline CDR1 reads SGHTS; CDR2 reads YDEGEE. V trimming: 4 bases; J trimming: 0 bases; junction bases outside the gene matches: 12. The CDR3 DNA is TGTGCCAGCAGCCCTGGTACCGGGACAGGGACAAGCACAGATACGCAGTATTTT. Amino acids: CASSPGTGTGTSTDTQYF. Using reference TRBV5-8 and TRBJ2-3 for the parts outside the CDR3, the full variable domain is EAGVTQSPTHLIKTRGQQATLRCSPISGHTSVYWYQQALGLGLQFLLWYDEGEERNRGNFPPRFSGRQFPNYSSELNVNALELEDSALYLCASSPGTGTGTSTDTQYFGPGTRLTVL.

The J gene is TRBJ1-4, the V gene TRBV7-9; D gene ambiguous. V lost 6 bases and J 5 bases, leaving 16 bases between the germline ends. This CDR3 is built from 15 residues. Germline V gene data show CDR1 as SEHNR and CDR2 as FQNEAQ (reference sequence). The CDR3 reads CASRQRIVLNEKLFF. In DNA form, the CDR3 reads TGTGCCAGCAGGCAAAGAATAGTTCTGAATGAAAAACTGTTTTTT.

V gene TRBV30 combines with J gene TRBJ2-5; 8 nucleotides match TRBD2. The CDR3 totals 14 residues. The V gene's germline CDR1 is GTSNPN and CDR2 SVGIG (reference sequence). V dropped 2 bases and J dropped 4; count of bases not matched to a gene: 6. CDR3 DNA sequence: TGTGCCTGGAGTAACGGACTAGCAGGAGAGACCCAGTACTTC. Translating gives CAWSNGLAGETQYF.

V gene TRBV12-3 or TRBV12-4 combines with J gene TRBJ1-2, with a possible D match to TRBD1 (5 bases). Trimming pared 7 bases from V and 7 bases from J, leaving 16 bases between. The CDR3 spans 13 residues. CDR3: CASTMTGTTGYTF. CDR3 DNA: TGTGCCAGCACCATGACCGGGACGACTGGCTACACCTTC.

The genes are TRBV7-8 and TRBJ1-1; D unresolved. Trimming stripped 1 base from V and 4 bases from J, with 10 bases between. The V gene's germline CDR1 is SGHVS and CDR2 FQNEAQ. The CDR3 has 14 amino acids. In DNA form, the CDR3 reads TGTGCCAGCAGCTTAGGTGTCAGCACCACTGAAGCTTTCTTT. Translating gives CASSLGVSTTEAFF.